This entry lists 32 T cell receptor beta chains sequenced from one sample in a study of blood T cell repertoires in COVID-19. Method: immunoSEQ multiplex PCR; TCRdb's copy keeps in-frame clones and lacks some. The table shows 180,000 or so clones, with 81% occurring only once. The sequenced material came from peripheral blood. Receptors were obtained from a woman of 80 years or more with COVID-19, enrolled during active disease.

The V and J genes are TRBV19 and TRBJ1-2; D is perhaps TRBD1 (5 bases). Per the germline V gene, CDR1 is LNHDA and CDR2 is SQIVND (reference sequence). Trimming removed 4 bases from V and 5 bases from J, with 17 bases in between. This CDR3 contains 15 residues. CDR3 sequence reads: CASSTPDSSIYGYTF. The CDR3 region has the DNA TGTGCCAGTAGTACCCCAGACAGCTCTATATATGGCTACACCTTC.

The V gene is TRBV10-3, the J gene TRBJ1-4, with 8 bases that match TRBD1. The germline V gene encodes CDR1 ENHRY and CDR2 SYGVKD. The length of the CDR3 is 13 residues. V shed 6 bases and J 8 bases; nucleotides not matched to a gene: 5. The CDR3 nucleotides are TGTGCCATCAGAGACAGGGGAGCCGAAAAACTGTTTTTT. As protein: CAIRDRGAEKLFF.

The gene calls are TRBV4-3 and TRBJ1-4; D is ambiguous. There are 13 residues in the CDR3. From germline, CDR1 is LGHNA and CDR2 YSLEER. V was cut by 4 bases and J by 8 bases, with 11 bases left in between. As DNA, the CDR3 is TGCGCCAGCAGCCCCTGGCCCCCCGAAAAACTGTTTTTT. As protein: CASSPWPPEKLFF.

V is TRBV3-1 (or the pseudogene TRBV3-2) and J is TRBJ2-7; no clear D gene. Germline V gives CDR1 LGHDT, CDR2 YNNKEL (reference sequence). V lost 0 bases and J lost 3, with 9 bases in between. This CDR3 comprises 14 residues. CDR3 DNA: TGTGCCAGCAGCCAAGATGTCCAGGACTACGAGCAGTACTTC. Amino acid sequence: CASSQDVQDYEQYF.

The V call is TRBV27, the J call TRBJ1-2, with D possibly TRBD1 on 5 matching bases. V was pared by 0 bases and J by 3 bases, with 5 bases between. The germline V gene has CDR1 MNHEY and CDR2 SMNVEV (reference sequence). The CDR3 sequence is 13 residues long. CDR3 loop: CASSLSTDYGYTF. CDR3 DNA sequence: TGTGCCAGCAGTTTATCGACAGACTATGGCTACACCTTC.

This rearrangement joins TRBV6-5 to TRBJ2-1, with D possibly being TRBD2 (5 bases). The CDR3 is made up of 15 amino acids. Germline values: CDR1 MNHEY, CDR2 SVGAGI. The V end was cut by 6 bases, the J end by 5 bases, with 17 bases between. The CDR3 DNA reads TGTGCCAGCAGGCCCGGGGTGGCGGGCAACAATGAGCAGTTCTTC. Protein product: CASRPGVAGNNEQFF.

CDR3 in amino acids: CASSSRAGGEKLFF. CDR3 nucleotide sequence: TGTGCCAGCAGTAGCCGGGCCGGGGGGGAAAAACTGTTTTTT. The J gene is TRBJ1-4, the V gene TRBV2; TRBD1 is a possible D gene (5 bases). CDR3 size: 14 residues. Trimming took 5 bases from V and 8 from J, leaving 15 bases between them. Germline assignment: CDR1 SNHLY and CDR2 FYNNEI.

V gene TRBV6-2 or TRBV6-3 combines with J gene TRBJ2-5; 13 nucleotides line up with TRBD2. Looked up from germline, CDR1 is MNHEY and CDR2 is SVGEGT. CDR3 length: 14 amino acids. J gave up 4 bases and V 5 bases, and 1 base lay outside the gene matches. CDR3 in amino acids: CASSRTSGGETQYF. CDR3 nucleotide sequence: TGTGCCAGCAGTCGGACTAGCGGGGGAGAGACCCAGTACTTC.

This rearrangement joins TRBV19 to TRBJ1-5; D is perhaps TRBD1 (5 bases). Germline V lookup: CDR1 LNHDA, CDR2 SQIVND (reference sequence). The CDR3 runs 19 residues. Trimming took 2 bases from V and 2 from J, leaving 22 bases between them. The CDR3: CASSIWGGGGWEGNQPQHF. In DNA form, the CDR3 reads TGTGCCAGTAGTATATGGGGAGGCGGGGGATGGGAAGGCAATCAGCCCCAGCATTTT. Full variable domain (remainder filled in from reference TRBV19 and TRBJ1-5): DGGITQSPKYLFRKEGQNVTLSCEQNLNHDAMYWYRQDPGQGLRLIYYSQIVNDFQKGDIAEGYSVSREKKESFPLTVTSAQKNPTAFYLCASSIWGGGGWEGNQPQHFGDGTRLSIL.

This chain uses TRBV18 with TRBJ2-2; possibly TRBD2 for D (6 bases). Germline CDR1 and CDR2: KGHSH and LQKENI. This CDR3 has 16 amino acids. V was pared by 4 bases and J by 4 bases, with 16 bases between. CDR3 in DNA: TGTGCCAGCTCACTAGAGCAGGGAGGCGGCACCGGGGAGCTGTTTTTT. Translation gives CASSLEQGGGTGELFF.

The V gene is TRBV4-2, the J gene TRBJ2-1, with 10 bases matching TRBD1. Unmatched junction bases numbered 4, after V lost 3 bases and J lost 5 bases. Germline-derived CDR1 and CDR2 are LGHNA and YNFKEQ. CDR3 size: 15 residues. CDR3 sequence (DNA): TGTGCCAGCAGCCAGTCCGGGACAGGGGACAATGAGCAGTTCTTC. It yields the protein CASSQSGTGDNEQFF.

The chain links TRBV6-2 or TRBV6-3 to TRBJ2-7; 9 nucleotides align to TRBD1. The CDR3 extends over 16 amino acids. Trimming at V came to 4 bases and at J to 7 bases, leaving 14 bases not matched to a gene. Germline CDR1 reads MNHEY; CDR2 reads SVGEGT. CDR3 loop: CASSLIRGQGAKEQYF. The DNA for the CDR3 is TGTGCCAGCAGTTTAATTCGGGGACAGGGAGCGAAGGAGCAGTACTTC.

CDR3 sequence: CASSLVGLAYGYTF. CDR3 in DNA: TGTGCCAGCAGCTTAGTAGGCCTAGCCTATGGCTACACCTTC. This chain links TRBV11-2 with TRBJ1-2; no reliable D call. V was shortened by 1 base and J by 4 bases, with 10 bases between the two germline ends. CDR1 SGHAT and CDR2 FQNNGV come from the germline V gene. The CDR3 consists of 14 residues.

V is TRBV6-5 and J is TRBJ2-7, with a tentative D call TRBD1 (5 bases). The germline CDR1 and CDR2 sequences are MNHEY and SVGAGI. CDR3 length: 11 residues. V lost 8 bases and J 3 bases, leaving 8 bases between the germline ends. CDR3 loop: CASAGFYEQYF. DNA for the CDR3: TGTGCCAGCGCAGGGTTCTACGAGCAGTACTTC.

This clone was seen only a few times. The chain employs TRBV9 and TRBJ2-7; tentatively, D is TRBD2 (6 bases). The CDR3 loop spans 14 amino acids. The V gene's germline CDR1 is SGDLS and CDR2 YYNGEE. Trimming pared 4 bases from V and 1 base from J, leaving 12 bases between. The CDR3, as DNA: TGTGCCAGCAGCCCGAGGGGAGGATCCTACGAGCAGTACTTC. This sequence encodes CASSPRGGSYEQYF.

V usage is TRBV7-2 and J usage is TRBJ2-7; no definite D call. V was clipped by 1 base and J by 1 base, with 14 bases between them. Germline V CDR1 and CDR2: SGHTA, FQGNSA. The CDR3 runs to 16 residues. This chain's CDR3 is CASSLVGSSFSYEQYF. In DNA form, the CDR3 reads TGTGCCAGCAGCTTAGTCGGTAGCTCTTTTTCCTACGAGCAGTACTTC. Full variable domain (outside the CDR3, taken from reference TRBV7-2 and TRBJ2-7): GAGVSQSPSNKVTEKGKDVELRCDPISGHTALYWYRQSLGQGLEFLIYFQGNSAPDKSGLPSDRFSAERTGGSVSTLTIQRTQQEDSAVYLCASSLVGSSFSYEQYFGPGTRLTVT.

The gene calls are TRBV5-4 and TRBJ1-2; 10 bases align to TRBD1. The CDR3 spans 15 residues. Trimming cost V 2 bases and J 1 base; bases outside gene matches: 2. Germline V gene data show CDR1 as SGHNT and CDR2 as YYREEE (reference sequence). The DNA for the CDR3 is TGTGCCAGCAGCTTAAGGGACAGGGGTAACTATGGCTACACCTTC. The encoded protein is CASSLRDRGNYGYTF.

This clone was found a few times. The J gene is TRBJ2-3, the V gene TRBV7-3; 7 bases line up with TRBD2. The CDR3 sequence is 16 residues long. Germline CDR1 SGHTA, CDR2 FQGTGA. The V gene end was trimmed by 5 bases and the J gene end by 7 bases; junction bases not matched to a gene: 15. The CDR3 is CASSPNGRGSGNTQYF. In DNA, the CDR3 is TGTGCCAGCAGCCCTAACGGGCGGGGGTCGGGGAATACGCAGTATTTT.

This clone is a singleton in its sample. The chain carries TRBV6-2 or TRBV6-3 and TRBJ2-3, with D perhaps matching TRBD2 (7 bases). V shed 5 bases and J shed 1 base, with 16 bases lying between them. Germline values: CDR1 MNHEY, CDR2 SVGEGT. The CDR3 is 16 amino acids. The chain's CDR3 is CASSQNGGAGTDTQYF. The CDR3 bases are TGTGCCAGCAGTCAAAATGGGGGGGCTGGCACAGATACGCAGTATTTT.

V usage is TRBV5-8 and J usage is TRBJ2-3; TRBD2 is a possible D gene (5 bases). The V gene lost 3 bases and the J gene lost 3 bases, with 23 bases spanning the gap. The CDR3 length is 18 residues. Germline V gene sequence: CDR1 SGHTS, CDR2 YDEGEE. The CDR3 nucleotides read TGTGCCAGCAGCTCCCTCCCCTCCATGAGGGTCGGTACAGATACGCAGTATTTT. It translates to CASSSLPSMRVGTDTQYF.

V gene TRBV27 combines with J gene TRBJ2-7; TRBD2 is a possible D gene (5 bases). Trimming took off 6 bases at V and 1 base at J, with 16 bases between the two ends. There are 15 residues in the CDR3. Germline lookup yields CDR1 MNHEY and CDR2 SMNVEV (reference sequence). The CDR3 DNA follows: TGTGCCAGCAGCCCCTTCCCCGGCGGGTCCTACGAGCAGTACTTC. This codes for CASSPFPGGSYEQYF.

The sample holds a few counts of this clone. The V and J genes are TRBV24-1 and TRBJ2-3; 10 bases are shared with TRBD1. The CDR3 totals 15 residues. CDR1 KGHDR and CDR2 SFDVKD come from the germline V gene. Unmatched junction bases numbered 3, after V lost 4 bases and J lost 3 bases. The CDR3 bases are TGTGCCACCAGTGAGCCGGGACAGGGGACAGATACGCAGTATTTT. Its protein is CATSEPGQGTDTQYF.

Only one count was recorded for this clone. This chain connects TRBV5-1 to TRBJ2-7; TRBD1 agrees at 10 bases. The J segment lost 5 bases and the V segment lost 0 bases, leaving 11 bases of the junction unmatched. Germline loops: CDR1 SGHRS, CDR2 YFSETQ. The CDR3 totals 17 residues. The CDR3 DNA is TGCGCCAGCAGCTTGGGGACAGGGGGAGGGATGATGCACGAGCAGTACTTC. Protein: CASSLGTGGGMMHEQYF. Looking up the rest from reference TRBV5-1 and TRBJ2-7 gives the full variable domain: KAGVTQTPRYLIKTRGQQVTLSCSPISGHRSVSWYQQTPGQGLQFLFEYFSETQRNKGNFPGRFSGRQFSNSRSEMNVSTLELGDSALYLCASSLGTGGGMMHEQYFGPGTRLTVT.

A few counts support this clone. J is TRBJ2-3 and V is TRBV3-1 (or the pseudogene TRBV3-2); TRBD2 might be the D (5 bases). The CDR3 is 16 amino acids. Trimming stripped 2 bases from V and 6 bases from J, with 18 bases between. Germline V CDR1 and CDR2: LGHDT, YNNKEL (reference sequence). Here the CDR3 DNA reads TGTGCCAGCAGCCAATACCGGGGTCTGTTCGGCGATACGCAGTATTTT. Amino acids: CASSQYRGLFGDTQYF.

The chain is built from TRBV29-1 and TRBJ2-7; TRBD1 matches 8 bases. The CDR3 is made up of 13 amino acids. Germline CDR1 is SQVTM and CDR2 is ANQGSEA. The ends lost 4 bases at V and 6 bases at J; junction bases unmatched: 8. For the CDR3, the DNA is TGCAGCGTTGGACAGGGGAGGACTGGCGAGCAGTACTTC. Its protein product is CSVGQGRTGEQYF.

The CDR3 region is CASRTGMNTEAFF. In DNA, the CDR3 is TGTGCCAGCAGGACAGGGATGAACACTGAAGCTTTCTTT. The V gene is TRBV2, the J gene TRBJ1-1, with 7 bases fitting TRBD1. CDR1 and CDR2 from the germline V gene are SNHLY and FYNNEI. J was trimmed by 0 bases and V by 6 bases; bases with no gene match: 1. The CDR3 has 13 amino acids. Combining the CDR3 with reference TRBV2 and TRBJ1-1 gives the whole variable domain EPEVTQTPSHQVTQMGQEVILRCVPISNHLYFYWYRQILGQKVEFLVSFYNNEISEKSEIFDDQFSVERPDGSNFTLKIRSTKLEDSAMYFCASRTGMNTEAFFGQGTRLTVV.

The CDR3 reads CASSERVNTEAFF. The CDR3 DNA follows: TGTGCCAGTAGTGAACGGGTGAACACTGAAGCTTTCTTT. The chain combines TRBV19 with TRBJ1-1; D is unresolved. CDR1 and CDR2 from the germline V gene are LNHDA and SQIVND (reference sequence). Trimming cost V 5 bases and J 0 bases, with 7 bases left between them. The CDR3 is 13 residues long. The variable domain in full, with the rest retrieved from reference TRBV19 and TRBJ1-1, is DGGITQSPKYLFRKEGQNVTLSCEQNLNHDAMYWYRQDPGQGLRLIYYSQIVNDFQKGDIAEGYSVSREKKESFPLTVTSAQKNPTAFYLCASSERVNTEAFFGQGTRLTVV.

The chain carries TRBV5-4 and TRBJ2-2, with a weak D call TRBD2 (6 bases). Trimming took 3 bases from V and 5 from J, leaving 8 bases between them. The CDR3 is made up of 13 amino acids. CDR1 SGHNT and CDR2 YYREEE come from the germline V gene (reference sequence). This CDR3 reads CASSSGRTGELFF. The CDR3 bases are TGTGCCAGCAGCTCCGGGAGAACCGGGGAGCTGTTTTTT.

The V gene is TRBV24-1, the J gene TRBJ1-6, with D possibly TRBD1 on 5 matching bases. CDR3 size: 13 residues. Between the trimmed V and J ends, which lost 5 bases and 8 bases, there was a span of 9 bases. Germline-derived CDR1 and CDR2 are KGHDR and SFDVKD. DNA for the CDR3: TGTGCCACCAGTGCCAGGGAATATTCACCCCTCCACTTT. Its protein product is CATSAREYSPLHF.

CDR3 coding DNA: TGTGCCAGCAGCCAAGTCGGAGGGAGTGCGACCCAGTACTTC. This translates into CASSQVGGSATQYF. The chain uses TRBV14 and TRBJ2-5, with a possible D match to TRBD2 (6 bases). The V end was cut by 1 base, the J end by 7 bases, with 13 bases between. Germline V CDR1 and CDR2: SGHDN, FVKESK. This CDR3 is 14 amino acids long.

This chain joins TRBV28 and TRBJ1-3; D ambiguous. The CDR3 covers 16 residues. Germline CDR1 reads MDHEN; CDR2 reads SYDVKM. V lost 6 bases and J lost 4, with 19 bases in between. The CDR3 DNA is TGTGCCAGCAGGCAAATAGCCCGAGGCGGCGGAAACACCATATATTTT. It specifies CASRQIARGGGNTIYF.

The chain has TRBV3-1 (or the pseudogene TRBV3-2) and TRBJ2-2; the match to TRBD2 covers 7 bases. CDR3 length equals 16 residues. V dropped 4 bases and J dropped 5; count of bases not matched to a gene: 10. Germline CDR1 and CDR2: LGHDT and YNNKEL (reference sequence). CDR3 residues: CASSRLTSVGTGELFF. The CDR3 coding sequence is TGTGCCAGCAGCCGCTTAACTAGCGTCGGGACCGGGGAGCTGTTTTTT.